Below are 10 T cell receptor beta chains sequenced from a single sample in a study of CD8+ T cells in alopecia areata (dated by TCRdb to 2016 to 2018). Sample treatment or condition, as interpreted from the label and publication: oral pan-JAK inhibitor, 5-10 mg twice daily. Libraries were constructed by the immunoSEQ multiplex PCR assay. For TCR sequencing, RNA was extracted from every sample and reverse transcribed into cDNA to serve as template. TCRdb mirrors the immuneACCESS table, restricted to in-frame sequences. Some clones are absent from its copies; in checked studies, under half trace to an unresolved V gene, and the reason for the others is unknown. Counted in this sample were 150,000 to 200,000 clones; around 64% of them appeared once. Approximately 1.3% of the sample is taken by the ten largest. The sample was CD4+ T cells sorted from blood, taken around week 47, from a patient treated with tofacitinib. These receptors all come from a human donor with alopecia areata.

The chain combines TRBV18 with TRBJ1-1; D possibly corresponds to TRBD1 (5 bases). The CDR3 is made up of 12 amino acids. CDR1 KGHSH and CDR2 LQKENI come from the germline V gene. Trimming removed 3 bases from V and 8 bases from J, with 10 bases in between. Written as DNA, the CDR3 is TGTGCCAGCTCACCCTTACAGGAGGAAGCTTTCTTT. It is translated as CASSPLQEEAFF.

The V and J genes are TRBV18 and TRBJ2-2; 7 bases agree with TRBD2. V was pared by 0 bases and J by 2 bases, with 6 bases of the junction left unmatched. CDR3 length equals 17 residues. The germline V gene has CDR1 KGHSH and CDR2 LQKENI. CDR3 sequence: CASSPPVSSGNTGELFF. The DNA for the CDR3 is TGTGCCAGCTCACCACCGGTATCTAGCGGAAACACCGGGGAGCTGTTTTTT.

The genes are TRBV25-1 and TRBJ1-2, with 7 nucleotides matching TRBD1. V gave up 1 base and J gave up 4 bases; unmatched junction bases: 9. The germline V gene has CDR1 MGHDK and CDR2 SYGVNS. CDR3 length: 16 residues. CDR3 coding DNA: TGTGCCAGCAGTGAATCGGGACAGCCGATCATCTATGGCTACACCTTC. Translation: CASSESGQPIIYGYTF.

This clone was found a few times. The chain combines TRBV30 with TRBJ2-1; possibly TRBD2 for D (5 bases). CDR1 GTSNPN and CDR2 SVGIG come from the germline V gene (reference sequence). The CDR3 is 13 residues long. Trimming stripped 5 bases from V and 12 bases from J, with 20 bases between. In DNA form, the CDR3 reads TGTGCCTGGGCAGAGGCTAGCCTTTCCCGGCAGTTCTTC. Translated: CAWAEASLSRQFF. Variable domain in full (rest from reference TRBV30 and TRBJ2-1): SQTIHQWPATLVQPVGSPLSLECTVEGTSNPNLYWYRQAAGRGLQLLFYSVGIGQISSEVPQNLSASRPQDRQFILSSKKLLLSDSGFYLCAWAEASLSRQFFGPGTRLTVL.

This clone showed up just a few times. This chain connects TRBV13 to TRBJ2-7, with D possibly TRBD2 on 5 matching bases. Trimming cost V 5 bases and J 1 base, with 12 bases left between them. In germline, CDR1 is PRHDT, CDR2 FYEKMQ (reference sequence). This CDR3 has 14 residues. Here the CDR3 reads CASSPRTLSYEQYF. CDR3 DNA: TGTGCCAGCAGCCCACGGACTCTATCCTACGAGCAGTACTTC.

The chain is built from TRBV27 and TRBJ2-1; D might be TRBD2 (6 bases). V was trimmed by 5 bases and J by 14 bases, leaving 16 bases between them. Germline assignment: CDR1 MNHEY and CDR2 SMNVEV (reference sequence). The CDR3 has 12 residues. The CDR3 loop reads CASSPITGEEFF. CDR3 DNA sequence: TGTGCCAGCAGTCCAATAACTGGGGAGGAGTTCTTC.

In this sample, this clone turned up many times. The chain uses TRBV7-2 and TRBJ2-1; no firm D call. CDR3 length: 12 amino acids. CDR1 SGHTA and CDR2 FQGNSA come from the germline V gene. The V gene lost 5 bases and the J gene lost 7 bases, with 9 bases spanning the gap. The CDR3 nucleotides read TGTGCCAGCAGCCATCCTAGAAATGAGCAGTTCTTC. Translated: CASSHPRNEQFF.

The chain employs TRBV2 and TRBJ2-7; TRBD1 agrees at 12 bases. The CDR3 spans 14 residues. Unmatched junction bases numbered 7, after V lost 6 bases and J lost 7 bases. Germline V gene data show CDR1 as SNHLY and CDR2 as FYNNEI. The CDR3 DNA reads as TGTGCCAGCAGCAGGGACAGGGGGCTAGGGGAGCAGTACTTC. Translating it yields CASSRDRGLGEQYF.

This clone was picked up a small number of times. The chain combines TRBV14 with TRBJ2-7, with TRBD1 matching 7 bases. The junction had 6 bases not matched to a gene; V was cut back by 5 bases and J by 2 bases. The CDR3 runs 14 residues. Per the germline V gene, CDR1 is SGHDN and CDR2 is FVKESK. The DNA for the CDR3 is TGTGCCAGCAGCAGACGACAGGGCCCCTACGAGCAGTACTTC. Its protein product is CASSRRQGPYEQYF.

In its sample, this clone was seen a few times. The gene calls are TRBV6-1 and TRBJ2-2, with 7 bases matching TRBD1. CDR3 length equals 15 residues. V lost 7 bases and J lost 0; bases outside the gene matches: 5. Germline V gene data show CDR1 as MNHNS and CDR2 as SASEGT. CDR3 protein: CASIKGTANTGELFF. CDR3 coding DNA: TGTGCCAGCATAAAGGGGACAGCGAACACCGGGGAGCTGTTTTTT.